This T cell receptor beta chain was recovered during a study of blood T cell repertoires in COVID-19. Study information: Researchers got acute and convalescent COVID-19 samples from the United States, Italy and Spain.

The CDR3 runs 16 residues. The germline gives CDR1 MNHEY, CDR2 SMNVEV (reference sequence). V lost 5 bases to trimming and J lost 1 base; unmatched junction nucleotides: 10. Clones were read by immunoSEQ multiplex PCR, and TCRdb kept only the in-frame ones, dropping some. The sample has 250,000 to 300,000 clones; around 84% are singletons. The sample taken for sequencing was peripheral blood. The receptor's source is a man aged 55 to 70 with acute or convalescent COVID-19. The rearrangement joins TRBV27 to TRBJ1-2, with 7 bases identical to TRBD1. The DNA of the CDR3 is TGTGCCAGCAGTCCCGCTGGACAGGTTTTTAACTATGGCTACACCTTC. Translation: CASSPAGQVFNYGYTF.